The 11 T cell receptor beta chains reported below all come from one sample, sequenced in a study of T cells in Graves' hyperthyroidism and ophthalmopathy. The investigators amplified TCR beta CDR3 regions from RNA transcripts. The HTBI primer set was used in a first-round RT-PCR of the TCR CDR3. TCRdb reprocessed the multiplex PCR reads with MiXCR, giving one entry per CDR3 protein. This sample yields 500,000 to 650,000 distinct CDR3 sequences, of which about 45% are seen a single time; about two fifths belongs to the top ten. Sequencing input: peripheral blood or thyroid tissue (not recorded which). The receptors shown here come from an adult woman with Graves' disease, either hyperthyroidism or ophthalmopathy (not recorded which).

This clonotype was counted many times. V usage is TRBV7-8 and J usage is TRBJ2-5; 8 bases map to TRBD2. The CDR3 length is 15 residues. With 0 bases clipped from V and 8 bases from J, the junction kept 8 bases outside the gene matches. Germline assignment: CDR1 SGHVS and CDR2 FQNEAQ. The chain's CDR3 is CASSLAGAGEATQYF. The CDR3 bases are TGTGCCAGCAGCTTAGCTGGAGCGGGAGAGGCTACCCAGTACTTC.

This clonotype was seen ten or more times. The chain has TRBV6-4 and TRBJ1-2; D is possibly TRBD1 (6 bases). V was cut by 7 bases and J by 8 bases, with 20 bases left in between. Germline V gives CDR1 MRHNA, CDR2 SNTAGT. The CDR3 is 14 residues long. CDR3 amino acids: CASKGGTGAGGYTF. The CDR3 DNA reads TGTGCCAGCAAAGGGGGTACGGGCGCGGGAGGCTACACCTTC.

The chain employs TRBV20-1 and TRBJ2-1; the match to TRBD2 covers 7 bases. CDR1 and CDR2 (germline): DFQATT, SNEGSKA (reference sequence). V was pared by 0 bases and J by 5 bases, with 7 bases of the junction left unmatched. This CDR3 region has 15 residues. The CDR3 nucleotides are TGCAGTGCTAGAGATCCGCTAGCGGATCACAATGAGCAGTTCTTC. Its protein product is CSARDPLADHNEQFF.

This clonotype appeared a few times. The CDR3 loop is CASSFSGRELFF. The CDR3 DNA reads as TGTGCCAGCAGCTTTTCGGGGCGGGAGCTGTTTTTT. V and J are TRBV7-3 and TRBJ2-2; D may be TRBD1 or TRBD2 (5 bases each). The CDR3 is 12 residues long. Trimming removed 3 bases from V and 9 bases from J, with 8 bases in between. Germline V gene sequence: CDR1 SGHTA, CDR2 FQGTGA. The full variable domain, completed using reference TRBV7-3 and TRBJ2-2, is GAGVSQTPSNKVTEKGKYVELRCDPISGHTALYWYRQSLGQGPEFLIYFQGTGAADDSGLPNDRFFAVRPEGSVSTLKIQRTERGDSAVYLCASSFSGRELFFGEGSRLTVL.

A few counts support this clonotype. The CDR3 DNA reads as TGTGCCAGCAGCGCGACAGATTCCTGGGGAAACACCATATATTTT. This encodes CASSATDSWGNTIYF. V and J are TRBV7-8 and TRBJ1-3, with D perhaps TRBD1 (5 bases). The V end was cut by 5 bases, the J end by 4 bases, with 15 bases between. The germline V gene has CDR1 SGHVS and CDR2 FQNEAQ. The CDR3 sequence is 15 residues long.

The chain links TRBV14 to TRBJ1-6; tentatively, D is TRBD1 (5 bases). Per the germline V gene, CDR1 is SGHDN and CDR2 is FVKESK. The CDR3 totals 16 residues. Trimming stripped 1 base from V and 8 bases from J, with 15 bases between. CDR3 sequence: CASSQGGGGPDSPLHF. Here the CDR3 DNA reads TGTGCCAGCAGCCAAGGCGGCGGGGGTCCAGATTCACCCCTCCACTTT.

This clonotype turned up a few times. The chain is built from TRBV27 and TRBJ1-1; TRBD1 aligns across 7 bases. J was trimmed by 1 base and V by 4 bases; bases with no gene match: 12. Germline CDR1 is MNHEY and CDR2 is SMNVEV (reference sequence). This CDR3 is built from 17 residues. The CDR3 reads CASSSSTPGQQNTEAFF. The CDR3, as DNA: TGTGCCAGCAGTTCCTCAACCCCGGGACAGCAGAACACTGAAGCTTTCTTT.

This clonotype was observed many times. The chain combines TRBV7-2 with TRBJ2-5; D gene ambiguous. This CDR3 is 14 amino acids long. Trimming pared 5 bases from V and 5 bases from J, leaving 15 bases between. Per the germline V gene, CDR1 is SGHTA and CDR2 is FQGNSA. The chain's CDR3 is CASSPSRAFETQYF. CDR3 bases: TGTGCCAGCAGCCCCAGTAGGGCATTCGAGACCCAGTACTTC.

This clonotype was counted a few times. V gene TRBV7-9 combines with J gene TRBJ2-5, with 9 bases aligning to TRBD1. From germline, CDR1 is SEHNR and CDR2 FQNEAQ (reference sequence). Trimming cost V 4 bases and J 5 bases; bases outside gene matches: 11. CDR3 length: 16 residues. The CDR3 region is CASSSRDRDIGETQYF. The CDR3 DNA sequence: TGTGCCAGCAGCTCCCGGGACAGGGACATAGGCGAGACCCAGTACTTC.

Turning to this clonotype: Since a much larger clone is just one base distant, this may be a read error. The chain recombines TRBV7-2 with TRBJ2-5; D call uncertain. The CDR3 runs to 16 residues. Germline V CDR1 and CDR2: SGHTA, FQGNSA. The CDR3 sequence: CASSFMSNHLQETRYF. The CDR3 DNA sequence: TGTGCCAGCAGCTTCATGTCCAACCATTTACAAGAGACCCGGTACTTC.

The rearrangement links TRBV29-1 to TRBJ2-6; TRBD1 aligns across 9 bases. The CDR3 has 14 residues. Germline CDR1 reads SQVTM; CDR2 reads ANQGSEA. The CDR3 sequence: CGLRQGDGANVLTF. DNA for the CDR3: TGCGGCCTAAGACAGGGGGACGGGGCCAACGTCCTGACTTTC. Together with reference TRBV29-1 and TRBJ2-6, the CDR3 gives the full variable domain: SAVISQKPSRDICQRGTSLTIQCQVDSQVTMMFWYRQQPGQSLTLIATANQGSEATYESGFVIDKFPISRPNLTFSTLTVSNMSPEDSSIYLCGLRQGDGANVLTFGAGSRLTVL.